The 24 T cell receptor beta chains in this list originate from one sample, sequenced in a study of CD8+ T cells in alopecia areata. Treatment meaning: oral pan-JAK inhibitor, 5-10 mg twice daily. Extraction of RNA preceded its reverse transcription into cDNA, which served as the sequencing template. The protocol was immunoSEQ multiplex PCR, while the TCRdb copy is restricted to in-frame clones and leaves out a portion. In the table there are over 200,000 clones, 64% of which are singletons. The starting material was CD4+ T cells sorted from blood, obtained at week 4, from a patient treated with tofacitinib. Every receptor here comes from a human donor with alopecia areata.

The chain carries TRBV11-2 and TRBJ2-2; 8 bases line up with TRBD1. In germline, CDR1 is SGHAT, CDR2 FQNNGV. The CDR3 is made up of 14 amino acids. Trimming at V came to 4 bases and at J to 8 bases, leaving 6 bases not matched to a gene. The chain's CDR3 is CASSWGQALGELFF. CDR3 DNA: TGTGCCAGCAGCTGGGGACAGGCCTTAGGGGAGCTGTTTTTT.

This clone was recorded only once. The chain has TRBV9 and TRBJ1-6; D gene uncertain. The CDR3 extends over 14 amino acids. The ends were cut back, 3 bases at V and 8 bases at J, with 12 bases in the middle. Germline lookup yields CDR1 SGDLS and CDR2 YYNGEE. The CDR3 reads CASSALESDSPLHF. CDR3 nucleotides: TGTGCCAGCAGCGCCCTTGAGTCAGATTCACCCCTCCACTTT.

The chain links TRBV27 to TRBJ2-3; 14 positions agree with TRBD2. V dropped 7 bases and J dropped 4; count of bases not matched to a gene: 10. The CDR3 runs 17 residues. Germline V gene data show CDR1 as MNHEY and CDR2 as SMNVEV (reference sequence). The CDR3 sequence: CASTTTSGGGFSDTQYF. CDR3 sequence (DNA): TGTGCCAGCACAACGACTAGCGGGGGGGGTTTCTCAGATACGCAGTATTTT.

V usage is TRBV4-2 and J usage is TRBJ2-5; perhaps TRBD1 as D (5 bases). The CDR3 extends over 13 amino acids. CDR1 is LGHNA, CDR2 YNFKEQ, per germline. Trimming stripped 4 bases from V and 4 bases from J, with 10 bases between. The CDR3 reads CASSPRDGETQYF. In DNA form, the CDR3 reads TGTGCCAGCAGCCCCAGGGATGGAGAGACCCAGTACTTC.

The gene calls are TRBV4-3 and TRBJ1-1; weak D call: TRBD1 (5 bases). The CDR3 totals 14 residues. Germline loops: CDR1 LGHNA, CDR2 YSLEER. V was clipped by 3 bases and J by 2 bases, with 10 bases between them. CDR3 coding DNA: TGCGCCAGCAGCCAGGCAGGGACCAACACTGAAGCTTTCTTT. It specifies CASSQAGTNTEAFF.

The chain carries TRBV19 and TRBJ1-5, with D possibly matching TRBD1 (6 bases). Germline V gene lookup returns CDR1 LNHDA and CDR2 SQIVND (reference sequence). With 3 bases removed from V and 3 bases from J, the gap between germline ends came to 9 bases. The CDR3 sequence is 14 residues long. The CDR3 reads CASSIGQLNQPQHF. The CDR3 DNA reads TGTGCCAGTAGTATTGGACAGCTCAATCAGCCCCAGCATTTT. Variable domain in full (rest from reference TRBV19 and TRBJ1-5): DGGITQSPKYLFRKEGQNVTLSCEQNLNHDAMYWYRQDPGQGLRLIYYSQIVNDFQKGDIAEGYSVSREKKESFPLTVTSAQKNPTAFYLCASSIGQLNQPQHFGDGTRLSIL.

The rearrangement links TRBV5-1 to TRBJ2-7; TRBD2 agrees at 8 bases. Germline assignment: CDR1 SGHRS and CDR2 YFSETQ. V shed 4 bases and J 6 bases; nucleotides not matched to a gene: 12. The CDR3 sequence is 15 residues long. CDR3: CASSPLPGGLGEQYF. CDR3 in DNA: TGCGCCAGCAGCCCTCTCCCGGGGGGGCTTGGCGAGCAGTACTTC.

This chain links TRBV11-2 with TRBJ2-5; D may be TRBD2 (6 bases). Between the trimmed V and J ends, which lost 0 bases and 5 bases, there was a span of 7 bases. The length of the CDR3 is 13 residues. CDR1 is SGHAT and CDR2 is FQNNGV in the germline V gene. CDR3 nucleotides: TGTGCCAGCAGCTTAGACCGGGGGGAGACCCAGTACTTC. Its translation is CASSLDRGETQYF.

This clone has a handful of counts. The J gene is TRBJ1-1, the V gene TRBV6-5; TRBD1 matches at 10 bases. The ends lost 4 bases at V and 14 bases at J; junction bases unmatched: 7. Per germline, CDR1 MNHEY and CDR2 SVGAGI. The CDR3 consists of 12 residues. In DNA form, the CDR3 reads TGTGCCAGCAGTTTGACCGGACAGGGGGGGTTCTTT. Its translation is CASSLTGQGGFF.

V gene TRBV29-1 combines with J gene TRBJ1-1; weak D call: TRBD1 (5 bases). V lost 5 bases, J lost 1 base, and 11 bases lay in between. Germline V gene data show CDR1 as SQVTM and CDR2 as ANQGSEA. This CDR3 contains 13 residues. The CDR3 DNA reads TGCAGCGTTAAGAGCCAGGGGAACACTGAAGCTTTCTTT. Protein sequence: CSVKSQGNTEAFF.

The chain links TRBV28 to TRBJ2-3; tentative D call: TRBD1 (5 bases). The CDR3 contains 12 residues. The V end lost 5 bases, the J end lost 6 bases, and 9 bases lay between the germline ends. The germline V gene has CDR1 MDHEN and CDR2 SYDVKM. The CDR3 here is CASSPGSDTQYF. CDR3 nucleotides: TGTGCCAGCAGTCCAGGGTCCGATACGCAGTATTTT.

The V gene is TRBV5-1, the J gene TRBJ1-4; possibly TRBD1 for D (5 bases). The CDR3 is 14 residues long. With 4 bases removed from V and 5 bases from J, the gap between germline ends came to 12 bases. Germline CDR1 is SGHRS and CDR2 is YFSETQ. Here the CDR3 reads CASSLGTANEKLFF. CDR3 bases: TGCGCCAGCAGCCTCGGGACGGCGAATGAAAAACTGTTTTTT.

The rearrangement uses TRBV2 and TRBJ2-3; TRBD2 matches at 7 bases. The CDR3 has 15 amino acids. With V trimmed by 7 bases and J by 2 bases, 9 bases remained unmatched. The germline V gene encodes CDR1 SNHLY and CDR2 FYNNEI. The DNA for the CDR3 is TGTGCCAGCACCGGAGGGCGGGGGACCACAGATACGCAGTATTTT. This translates into CASTGGRGTTDTQYF.

The chain employs TRBV7-6 and TRBJ2-1, with D perhaps matching TRBD1 (5 bases). The CDR3 consists of 15 residues. CDR1 and CDR2 from the germline V gene are SGHVS and FNYEAQ. Trimming took off 4 bases at V and 8 bases at J, with 18 bases between the two ends. As DNA, the CDR3 is TGTGCCAGCAGCTCCACCGGAATCAGGGTTGATGAGCAGTTCTTC. Protein: CASSSTGIRVDEQFF.

The rearrangement joins TRBV9 to TRBJ2-1; 7 bases map to TRBD1. Germline CDR1 and CDR2: SGDLS and YYNGEE. After removal of 0 bases from V and 3 bases from J, the junction contained 3 bases not matched to a gene. The CDR3 has 15 residues. The CDR3 protein is CASSVVGTVYNEQFF. CDR3 DNA: TGTGCCAGCAGCGTAGTCGGGACAGTCTACAATGAGCAGTTCTTC. Looking up the rest from reference TRBV9 and TRBJ2-1 gives the full variable domain: DSGVTQTPKHLITATGQRVTLRCSPRSGDLSVYWYQQSLDQGLQFLIQYYNGEERAKGNILERFSAQQFPDLHSELNLSSLELGDSALYFCASSVVGTVYNEQFFGPGTRLTVL.

This clone was seen a few times. The chain links TRBV4-3 to TRBJ1-2, with TRBD1 identical over 7 bases. The CDR3 is made up of 18 amino acids. CDR1 and CDR2 (germline): LGHNA, YSLEER. The J segment lost 4 bases and the V segment lost 0 bases, leaving 14 bases of the junction unmatched. CDR3 protein: CASSQEGIQGNLGYGYTF. The DNA for the CDR3 is TGCGCCAGCAGCCAAGAGGGGATACAGGGGAACCTGGGCTATGGCTACACCTTC.

This clone was detected only a few times. The rearrangement joins TRBV7-2 to TRBJ2-5; a weak D match, TRBD1 (7 bases). CDR1 SGHTA and CDR2 FQGNSA come from the germline V gene. CDR3 length equals 16 residues. V was pared by 0 bases and J by 2 bases, with 13 bases between. The CDR3 DNA is TGTGCCAGCAGCTTAGCGGAGGGGGCCCCACAAGAGACCCAGTACTTC. This gives the protein CASSLAEGAPQETQYF.

A few counts support this clone. The V and J genes are TRBV23-1 and TRBJ2-7; 7 nucleotides align to TRBD1. TRBV23-1 is reported as an ORF; its role is uncertain. V gave up 2 bases and J gave up 3 bases; unmatched junction bases: 7. This CDR3 has 15 residues. The CDR3 loop is CASSQQTGQNYEQYF. CDR3 DNA sequence: TGCGCCAGCAGTCAACAGACAGGGCAAAACTACGAGCAGTACTTC.

The V and J genes are TRBV4-2 and TRBJ2-3; D unresolved. Trimming pared 1 base from V and 5 bases from J, leaving 19 bases between. The CDR3 covers 17 residues. Germline V lookup: CDR1 LGHNA, CDR2 YNFKEQ. The CDR3 bases are TGTGCCAGCAGCCAAGGGGCCAGATCCGAAAGTAGAGATACGCAGTATTTT. As protein: CASSQGARSESRDTQYF.

This chain connects TRBV4-2 to TRBJ2-6; D unclear. The CDR3 covers 15 residues. V was clipped by 1 base and J by 4 bases, with 8 bases between them. Germline V gene lookup returns CDR1 LGHNA and CDR2 YNFKEQ. CDR3 amino acids: CASSQGRAGANVLTF. DNA for the CDR3: TGTGCCAGCAGCCAAGGGCGAGCGGGGGCCAACGTCCTGACTTTC.

This rearrangement joins TRBV9 to TRBJ2-1; 9 nucleotides match TRBD2. Germline V gives CDR1 SGDLS, CDR2 YYNGEE. Unmatched junction bases numbered 5, after V lost 0 bases and J lost 10 bases. This CDR3 spans 14 amino acids. In DNA, the CDR3 is TGTGCCAGCAGCGTAGAGCTAGCGGGGTGGGAGCAGTTCTTC. This codes for CASSVELAGWEQFF. The full variable domain, completed using reference TRBV9 and TRBJ2-1, is DSGVTQTPKHLITATGQRVTLRCSPRSGDLSVYWYQQSLDQGLQFLIQYYNGEERAKGNILERFSAQQFPDLHSELNLSSLELGDSALYFCASSVELAGWEQFFGPGTRLTVL.

This clone was detected only a few times. This chain connects TRBV4-1 to TRBJ2-7; 7 nucleotides match TRBD2. The CDR3 totals 15 residues. Germline V gene sequence: CDR1 MGHRA, CDR2 YSYEKL. Losses at the gene ends were 1 base for V and 5 bases for J; bases not matched to a gene: 8. CDR3 in DNA: TGCGCCAGCAGCCAAGGCCTGACTAGCTTCCACGAGCAGTACTTC. Amino acids: CASSQGLTSFHEQYF.

This chain uses TRBV13 with TRBJ2-7; 8 bases map to TRBD2. Germline CDR1 reads PRHDT; CDR2 reads FYEKMQ (reference sequence). The CDR3 totals 14 residues. Trimming removed 5 bases from V and 7 bases from J; junction bases left unmatched: 10. The CDR3 reads CASSPGVAGSEQYF. The CDR3 nucleotides are TGTGCCAGCAGCCCAGGGGTAGCGGGGAGTGAGCAGTACTTC.

The V and J genes are TRBV7-8 and TRBJ2-2; no reliable D call. The CDR3 has 14 residues. V shed 8 bases and J shed 7 bases, with 17 bases lying between them. Germline V lookup: CDR1 SGHVS, CDR2 FQNEAQ. The CDR3 DNA reads TGTGCCAGCCGACCTCGGCTGGCTGTCGGGGAGCTGTTTTTT. It yields the protein CASRPRLAVGELFF.